The entry that follows covers one T cell receptor beta chain sequence. Its binding antigen is unknown. Base-call qualities are not available, and no considerably larger clone is one nucleotide away. This sample is part of a study of shared clonotypes between healthy human individuals (dated by TCRdb to the early 2020s). As for the study more broadly: A few men and two women, aged 18 to 49 years, made up the cohort. Per donor, three plates each were used for CD4 naive and CD4 memory, two for CD8 naive, and one for CD8 memory. The study deeply sequenced blood TCR repertoires of about 5 healthy adults to estimate repertoire size and the extent of clonotype sharing between individuals. To increase sequencing depth and limit assay-specific biases, different laboratories used diverse techniques to prepare libraries and sequence TCR repertoires. Between about 0.9 and 10 billion PBMCs per donor were obtained by leukapheresis. The paper's findings and limits, for the study overall: Across a handful of donors, about 5.2% of naive CD4, approximately 3.6% of naive CD8, around 2.1% of memory CD4, and approximately 0.4% of memory CD8 clonotypes were shared. The genetic and exposure-history diversity represented was limited by the small number of donors. Incomplete sequencing was indicated by rarefaction of sorted-subset datasets, despite the large sequencing depth. Pairwise subsampling indicated that sequencing depth was expected to affect the degree of clonotype sharing among donors. Estimated clonotype richness was generally larger for naive than for memory subsets. Clonotypes shared by all four sorted-subset donors showed higher generation probabilities than non-shared clonotypes. Only blood was sampled, and tissue TCR repertoires likely differ from those in blood.

Using the deep immunoSEQ assay, TCR CDR3 regions were amplified from genomic DNA by multiplex PCR. For each cell subset, the extracted genomic DNA was distributed evenly across all wells of several immunoSEQ 96-well plates, and each plate served as one replicate. For sorted subsets, about 210 ng of genomic DNA, equivalent to 30,000 or so T cell genomes, went into each replicate PCR. Purified libraries were quantified with a Qubit 3.0 fluorometer, sized on a Bioanalyzer 2100, and re-quantified with the KAPA Library Quantification kit. Every immunoSEQ 96-well plate was sequenced on a separate single-read 150-cycle Illumina NextSeq 550 flow cell. For the original study's pipeline: Because the immunoSEQ output included only junctional sequences and no quality scores, the filtering could not be the same as the filtering used for full-length reads. To assign V/J genes and CDR3, sequences were annotated using PyIR, a Python wrapper for IgBLAST v1.9, with IMGT germline references. Reads with weak V/J assignments (E-value above 1e-6), missing CDR3, stop codons, out-of-frame junctions, or ambiguous translated residues were removed. V3J clonotypes were defined by identical inferred V gene, J gene, and CDR3 amino acid sequence. Percentage overlap between repertoires was calculated by dividing the number of shared unique clonotypes by the size of the smaller repertoire. RTK rarefaction, the Chao1 estimator, and Recon v2.1 estimates of unobserved clonotypes were used to assess repertoire richness. OLGA was used to compute generation probabilities for all TCRbeta clonotypes that the gDNA method yielded from a handful of donors. TCRdb obtained this table from immuneACCESS and retained in-frame rearrangements with V and J assigned. These tables miss some clones; where compared with another copy, unresolved V genes account for less than half of the shortfall, and the remainder is unexplained. The DNA was the basis for D and trimming; V, J and clone size are from that table. The sample table contains some 350,000 clones; only one count was recorded for 74% of them. Around 10% of the sample lies in the top ten.

The donors were healthy, HIV-negative adults with no recently reported acute infections or vaccinations. Only Caucasian adults living in Nashville, Tennessee, USA were represented among the donors. CD4+ T cells were enriched through magnetic negative selection, after which naive cells were positively selected on CD45RA and the remaining negative fraction served as the memory subset. Blood was collected by leukapheresis, and PBMCs were isolated by Ficoll-Histopaque density gradient centrifugation and then cryopreserved in liquid nitrogen vapor phase. Analytical flow cytometry was used to check the purity and quantity of each magnetically sorted T cell population. Genomic DNA was isolated from each sorted fraction and quantified by UV absorbance on a Nanodrop 2000c. The clonotype comes from a man aged 25-40 years in good health. Sequencing was done on a sample of memory CD4+ T cells sorted from blood. The cell subset or site tag for this specimen amounts to: CD45RA-negative fraction.

The bases are TGTGCCAGCAGCTTGGCCGGAGCAGATACGCAGTATTTT. Its protein product is CASSLAGADTQYF. The rearranged segments are TRBV7-2 and TRBJ2-3; a confident D gene designation cannot be given. Via the germline V gene, CDR1 is SGHTA and CDR2 FQGNSA. The CDR3, from cysteine to phenylalanine, totals 13 residues. Left in the record is the CDR3 DNA by itself, 39 bases read in frame from the first base. Trimming removed 3 bases from V and 4 bases from J, leaving 8 bases between the germline ends.